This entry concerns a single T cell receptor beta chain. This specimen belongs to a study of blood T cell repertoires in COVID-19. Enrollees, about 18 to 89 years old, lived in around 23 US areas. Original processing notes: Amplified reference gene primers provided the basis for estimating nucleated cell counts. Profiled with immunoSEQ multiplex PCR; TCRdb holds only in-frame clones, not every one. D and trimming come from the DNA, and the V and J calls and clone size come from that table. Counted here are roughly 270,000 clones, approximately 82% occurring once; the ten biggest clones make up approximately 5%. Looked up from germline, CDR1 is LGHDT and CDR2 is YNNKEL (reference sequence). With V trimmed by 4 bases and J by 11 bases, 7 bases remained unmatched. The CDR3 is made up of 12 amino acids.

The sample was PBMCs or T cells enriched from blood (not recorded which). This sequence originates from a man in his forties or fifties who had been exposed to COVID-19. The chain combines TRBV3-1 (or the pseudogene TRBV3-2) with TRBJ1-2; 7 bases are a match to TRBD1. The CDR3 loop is CASSRTGDLYTF. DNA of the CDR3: TGTGCCAGCAGCCGTACAGGGGACCTTTACACCTTC.